These 30 T cell receptor beta chains were sequenced from one sample in a study of T cell repertoires in cytomegalovirus infection (dated by TCRdb to between 2017 and 2020). Sequencing relied on an Illumina HiSeq 1500. TCRdb itself trimmed the public reads at Q25 with fastp, ran MiXCR and retained productive beta chains. Rows are combined by CDR3 protein, so each entry shows the most common genes and DNA. Present in this sample are just under 300,000 distinct CDR3 sequences, about 9.2% of which were seen just once. The ten largest make up about 2.3% of the sample. The sample was PBMCs. The receptors shown here come from a human donor in good health (CMV status not recorded). Some clones in this sample may be carry-over from other donors' samples.

This clonotype has at least ten counts. This chain links TRBV7-9 with TRBJ1-2; 9 bases map to TRBD1. This CDR3 comprises 13 residues. The germline V gene has CDR1 SEHNR and CDR2 FQNEAQ (reference sequence). Trimming cost V 5 bases and J 6 bases; bases outside gene matches: 4. The DNA of the CDR3 is TGTGCCAGCAGCCGGGACAGGGTCAATGGCTACACCTTC. Protein sequence: CASSRDRVNGYTF.

In its sample, this clonotype was seen a few times. The chain recombines TRBV5-4 with TRBJ2-7; TRBD2 might be the D (6 bases). The V and J ends lost 4 bases and 3 bases respectively, with 14 bases between them. CDR3 size: 14 residues. Per germline, CDR1 SGHNT and CDR2 YYREEE (reference sequence). The CDR3 is CASSPSGVSYEQYF. The CDR3 nucleotides read TGTGCCAGCAGCCCGTCGGGGGTCAGCTACGAGCAGTACTTC.

The chain joins TRBV24-1 to TRBJ2-1, with D perhaps TRBD1 (5 bases). From germline, CDR1 is KGHDR and CDR2 SFDVKD. Trimming stripped 5 bases from V and 4 bases from J, with 5 bases between. CDR3 length: 12 amino acids. CDR3 loop: CATSGQYNEQFF. DNA for the CDR3: TGTGCCACCAGTGGACAGTACAATGAGCAGTTCTTC.

This clonotype was picked up many times. The chain joins TRBV28 to TRBJ2-2; no definite D call. The V gene's germline CDR1 is MDHEN and CDR2 SYDVKM. Trimming pared 2 bases from V and 10 bases from J, leaving 17 bases between. The CDR3 has 15 amino acids. CDR3 in amino acids: CASSLPHLLSSELFF. Written as DNA, the CDR3 is TGTGCCAGCAGTTTACCCCACCTGCTTAGCTCGGAGCTGTTTTTT.

This clonotype appeared many times. This sequence joins TRBV4-1 and TRBJ2-1, with TRBD1 matching over 7 bases. CDR1 is MGHRA and CDR2 is YSYEKL in the germline V gene. This CDR3 contains 16 residues. Trimming at V came to 3 bases and at J to 10 bases, leaving 15 bases not matched to a gene. DNA of the CDR3: TGCGCCAGCAGCCAGGGACAGCGCAATGTCAGGGGGGAGCAGTTCTTC. Translated, it gives CASSQGQRNVRGEQFF.

This clonotype was seen ten or more times. The chain links TRBV20-1 to TRBJ1-5, with D hard to call. Germline loops: CDR1 DFQATT, CDR2 SNEGSKA (reference sequence). The CDR3 runs 16 residues. Trimming pared 0 bases from V and 4 bases from J, leaving 16 bases between. In DNA form, the CDR3 reads TGCAGTGCTAGAGATCCGAGGGAGAGGAGGAATCAGCCCCAGCATTTT. Protein: CSARDPRERRNQPQHF.

The rearrangement links TRBV20-1 to TRBJ2-3, with D unresolved. Germline V gene data show CDR1 as DFQATT and CDR2 as SNEGSKA (reference sequence). The CDR3 has 12 residues. V lost 3 bases to trimming and J lost 5 bases, with 9 bases between them. In DNA form, the CDR3 reads TGCAGTGCTAGTGGTCCTGTAGATACGCAGTATTTT. Translation gives CSASGPVDTQYF.

The chain uses TRBV7-9 and TRBJ1-1; D remains ambiguous. CDR3 length equals 13 residues. CDR1 and CDR2 from the germline V gene are SEHNR and FQNEAQ (reference sequence). V gave up 5 bases and J gave up 4 bases, with 11 bases separating them. The CDR3 DNA sequence: TGTGCCAGCAGCCAAGAACTGGCCACTGAAGCTTTCTTT. Translated: CASSQELATEAFF.

This clonotype has a count of ten or more. V and J are TRBV20-1 and TRBJ2-5, with 13 nucleotides matching TRBD2. Germline V CDR1 and CDR2: DFQATT, SNEGSKA (reference sequence). This CDR3 spans 19 amino acids. V lost 1 base to trimming and J lost 5 bases; unmatched junction nucleotides: 16. This CDR3 reads CSARVLLAGGLFGTETQYF. CDR3 sequence (DNA): TGCAGTGCTAGAGTGTTACTAGCGGGGGGGCTGTTTGGTACTGAGACCCAGTACTTC.

The V gene is TRBV5-5, the J gene TRBJ1-4, with no clear D. V was trimmed by 4 bases and J by 6 bases, leaving 10 bases between them. Germline-derived CDR1 and CDR2 are SGHKS and YYEKEE (reference sequence). The CDR3 is made up of 13 amino acids. Here the CDR3 DNA reads TGTGCCAGCAGCCTGAAGTCATATGAAAAACTGTTTTTT. Translating it yields CASSLKSYEKLFF.

This clonotype was counted many times. V and J are TRBV13 and TRBJ2-5; a possible D gene is TRBD2 (6 bases). CDR1 is PRHDT, CDR2 FYEKMQ, per germline (reference sequence). The V end was cut by 5 bases, the J end by 6 bases, with 28 bases between. The CDR3 totals 18 residues. Here the CDR3 reads CASSPSMWRGEGSKTQYF. CDR3 in DNA: TGTGCCAGCAGCCCATCCATGTGGAGGGGCGAGGGGTCGAAGACCCAGTACTTC.

The CDR3 here is CASTIRPPNTEAFF. CDR3 in DNA: TGTGCCAGCACTATCAGGCCCCCGAACACTGAAGCTTTCTTT. The rearrangement uses TRBV2 and TRBJ1-1; D is unclear. The V gene's germline CDR1 is SNHLY and CDR2 FYNNEI. The CDR3 runs 14 residues. V shed 7 bases and J shed 1 base, with 13 bases lying between them.

The rearrangement joins TRBV20-1 to TRBJ1-2, with a weak D call TRBD1 (6 bases). Germline-derived CDR1 and CDR2 are DFQATT and SNEGSKA (reference sequence). The CDR3 extends over 15 amino acids. V was trimmed by 5 bases and J by 2 bases, leaving 18 bases between them. For the CDR3, the DNA is TGCAGTGCTCCCGAATCCAGGGGTTCCAACTATGGCTACACCTTC. It encodes CSAPESRGSNYGYTF.

This clonotype was detected a few times. The genes are TRBV14 and TRBJ2-1, with TRBD1 matching over 10 bases. The CDR3 contains 14 residues. The V gene's germline CDR1 is SGHDN and CDR2 FVKESK. V was pared by 4 bases and J by 6 bases, with 3 bases of the junction left unmatched. The CDR3 DNA sequence: TGTGCCAGCAGCCTACGGACAGGGGGCAATGAGCAGTTCTTC. It specifies CASSLRTGGNEQFF.

This clonotype was recorded at least ten times. The chain couples TRBV4-2 to TRBJ1-2; no clear D gene. Germline V gene data show CDR1 as LGHNA and CDR2 as YNFKEQ. The CDR3 loop spans 14 amino acids. Deletions cut 0 bases from V and 1 base from J, with 6 bases between. CDR3 nucleotides: TGTGCCAGCAGCCAAGATAAAAATAACTATGGCTACACCTTC. It specifies CASSQDKNNYGYTF.

This clonotype has a count of ten or more. The chain carries TRBV14 and TRBJ1-6; D remains unclear. Germline-derived CDR1 and CDR2 are SGHDN and FVKESK. Trimming left V 4 bases short and J 7 bases short, with 8 bases between. This CDR3 spans 13 amino acids. The CDR3 loop is CASSPFQNSPLHF. The CDR3 DNA reads as TGTGCCAGCAGCCCGTTTCAGAATTCACCCCTCCACTTT.

The J gene is TRBJ2-2, the V gene TRBV28; D is perhaps TRBD1 (6 bases). The germline V gene encodes CDR1 MDHEN and CDR2 SYDVKM. Trimming pared 4 bases from V and 1 base from J, leaving 10 bases between. The CDR3 is made up of 15 amino acids. This chain's CDR3 is CASSYRVLNTGELFF. CDR3 DNA sequence: TGTGCCAGCAGTTACAGGGTACTGAACACCGGGGAGCTGTTTTTT.

The V call is TRBV12-3 or TRBV12-4, the J call TRBJ2-1, with TRBD1 identical over 9 bases. The CDR3 consists of 16 residues. J gave up 2 bases and V 7 bases, and 9 bases lay outside the gene matches. The CDR3 coding sequence is TGTGCCAGCAAATTAGGGACAGGGCGCACCTACAATGAGCAGTTCTTC. It encodes CASKLGTGRTYNEQFF.

This clonotype came up a few times. The rearrangement joins TRBV2 to TRBJ1-1, with D possibly being TRBD1 (6 bases). Germline V gene sequence: CDR1 SNHLY, CDR2 FYNNEI. CDR3 length equals 14 residues. Trimming removed 3 bases from V and 4 bases from J, with 12 bases in between. The CDR3 is CASSDLGGGTEAFF. DNA of the CDR3: TGTGCCAGCAGTGATTTGGGAGGGGGCACTGAAGCTTTCTTT.

This clonotype was seen repeatedly, ten times or more. This chain links TRBV6-2 or TRBV6-3 with TRBJ2-7; a weak D match, TRBD1 (6 bases). Trimming took off 8 bases at V and 3 bases at J, with 14 bases between the two ends. The CDR3 runs 13 residues. In germline, CDR1 is MNHEY, CDR2 SVGEGT. Here the CDR3 reads CASGPRGGYEQYV. The CDR3 DNA reads TGTGCCAGCGGCCCTCGAGGGGGCTACGAGCAGTACGTC.

This clonotype was detected many times. The chain recombines TRBV20-1 with TRBJ1-1; 9 bases are shared with TRBD1. The CDR3 covers 13 residues. CDR1 is DFQATT, CDR2 SNEGSKA, per germline (reference sequence). V gave up 0 bases and J gave up 11 bases; unmatched junction bases: 7. The chain's CDR3 is CSARDLTGGSAFF. The DNA of the CDR3 is TGCAGTGCTAGAGATTTGACAGGGGGATCTGCTTTCTTT.

This clonotype turned up a few times. V and J are TRBV15 and TRBJ1-1, with a weak D call TRBD1 (6 bases). Germline V lookup: CDR1 LNHNV, CDR2 YYDKDF (reference sequence). Trimming pared 0 bases from V and 14 bases from J, leaving 16 bases between. The CDR3 is 13 residues long. The CDR3 DNA follows: TGTGCCACCAGCAGAGATCGAAGACAGGAAAGCTTCTTT. It encodes CATSRDRRQESFF.

The chain is built from TRBV7-9 and TRBJ1-1; maybe TRBD1 (5 bases). The CDR3 runs to 16 residues. From germline, CDR1 is SEHNR and CDR2 FQNEAQ (reference sequence). Trimming shortened V by 5 bases and J by 1 base, and 17 bases separated the two germline ends. Here the CDR3 reads CASSGDGGRGNTEAFF. The DNA for the CDR3 is TGTGCCAGCAGCGGAGACGGGGGAAGGGGGAACACTGAAGCTTTCTTT.

This clonotype was recorded a few times. V is TRBV29-1 and J is TRBJ1-1; tentative D call: TRBD1 (5 bases). V gave up 4 bases and J gave up 6 bases, with 15 bases separating them. The germline V gene encodes CDR1 SQVTM and CDR2 ANQGSEA. CDR3 length: 13 residues. CDR3 in amino acids: CSVAKTESSEAFF. In DNA, the CDR3 is TGCAGCGTTGCGAAGACAGAGAGCTCTGAAGCTTTCTTT.

This clonotype has ten or more counts. CDR3 sequence: CASSLRTKPGETQYF. The CDR3, as DNA: TGTGCCAGCAGCCTCCGAACTAAGCCTGGGGAGACCCAGTACTTC. This chain uses TRBV7-2 with TRBJ2-5; D call uncertain. The V gene lost 5 bases and the J gene lost 5 bases, with 18 bases spanning the gap. The CDR3 length is 15 residues. Germline values: CDR1 SGHTA, CDR2 FQGNSA.

The J gene is TRBJ2-7, the V gene TRBV12-3 or TRBV12-4, with TRBD1 matching over 7 bases. The trim removed 3 bases at V and 4 bases at J, leaving 9 bases unmatched. This CDR3 region has 15 residues. For the CDR3, the DNA is TGTGCCAGCAGTTTCACAGGACAGGCATTATACGAGCAGTACTTC. Its protein product is CASSFTGQALYEQYF.

This clonotype has ten or more counts. V is TRBV12-3 or TRBV12-4 and J is TRBJ1-6, with D unresolved. V dropped 3 bases and J dropped 10 bases, with 19 bases sitting between them. There are 16 residues in the CDR3. The DNA for the CDR3 is TGTGCCAGCAGTTTGGAAAGAACGGGATCAATGTCACCCCTCCACTTT. It yields the protein CASSLERTGSMSPLHF.

This clonotype has ten or more counts. V usage is TRBV27 and J usage is TRBJ2-3; D perhaps matches TRBD2 (6 bases). V shed 5 bases and J shed 1 base, with 16 bases lying between them. The CDR3 contains 16 residues. Germline values: CDR1 MNHEY, CDR2 SMNVEV (reference sequence). The CDR3, as DNA: TGTGCCAGCAGTCCGCCGCAGCGCGGGGGCACAGATACGCAGTATTTT. Encoded protein: CASSPPQRGGTDTQYF.

This clonotype was observed at least ten times. The V call is TRBV20-1, the J call TRBJ2-1; D is possibly TRBD1 (5 bases). Germline-derived CDR1 and CDR2 are DFQATT and SNEGSKA (reference sequence). With 6 bases removed from V and 0 bases from J, the gap between germline ends came to 12 bases. The CDR3 runs to 14 residues. The CDR3 DNA reads TGCAGTGCGGACGGACAAAACTCCTACAATGAGCAGTTCTTC. Translated, it gives CSADGQNSYNEQFF.

This clonotype was picked up many times. This rearrangement joins TRBV12-3 or TRBV12-4 to TRBJ2-5, with 9 positions matching TRBD1. The CDR3 covers 13 residues. V was pared by 6 bases and J by 5 bases, with 4 bases of the junction left unmatched. CDR3: CASRQGALETQYF. The DNA of the CDR3 is TGTGCCAGCAGACAGGGGGCTTTGGAGACCCAGTACTTC.